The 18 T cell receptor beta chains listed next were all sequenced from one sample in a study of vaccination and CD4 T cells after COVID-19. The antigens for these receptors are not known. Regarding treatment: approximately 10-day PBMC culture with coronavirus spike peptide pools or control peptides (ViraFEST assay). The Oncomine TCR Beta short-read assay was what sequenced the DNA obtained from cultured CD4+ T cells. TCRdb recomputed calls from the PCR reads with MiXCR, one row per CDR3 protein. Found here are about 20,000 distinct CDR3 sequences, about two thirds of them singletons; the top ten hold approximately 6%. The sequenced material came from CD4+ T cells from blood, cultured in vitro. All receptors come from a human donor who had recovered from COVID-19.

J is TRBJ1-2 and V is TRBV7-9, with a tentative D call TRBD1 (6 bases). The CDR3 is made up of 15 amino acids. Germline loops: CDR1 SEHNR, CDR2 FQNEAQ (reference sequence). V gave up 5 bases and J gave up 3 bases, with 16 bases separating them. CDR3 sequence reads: CASSPPWGAYYGYTF. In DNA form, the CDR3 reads TGTGCCAGCAGCCCTCCCTGGGGGGCATACTATGGCTACACCTTC.

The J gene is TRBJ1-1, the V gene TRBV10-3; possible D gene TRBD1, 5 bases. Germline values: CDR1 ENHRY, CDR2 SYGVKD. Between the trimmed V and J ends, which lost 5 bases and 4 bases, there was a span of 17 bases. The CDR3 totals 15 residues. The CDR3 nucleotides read TGTGCCATCAGTCCTGGGACTTCCAGGAGCACTGAAGCTTTCTTT. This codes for CAISPGTSRSTEAFF.

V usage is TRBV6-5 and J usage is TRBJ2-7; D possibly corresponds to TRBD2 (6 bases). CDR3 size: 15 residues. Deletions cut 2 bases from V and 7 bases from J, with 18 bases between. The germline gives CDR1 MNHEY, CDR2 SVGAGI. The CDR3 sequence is CASSYRGLQTGEQYF. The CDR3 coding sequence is TGTGCCAGCAGTTACCGGGGGTTGCAGACGGGGGAGCAGTACTTC.

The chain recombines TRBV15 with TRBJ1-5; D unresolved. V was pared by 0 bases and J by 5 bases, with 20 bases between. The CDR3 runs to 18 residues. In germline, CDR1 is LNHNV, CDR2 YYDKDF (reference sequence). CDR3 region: CATSRDWGAGNRDQPQHF. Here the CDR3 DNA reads TGTGCCACCAGCAGAGATTGGGGAGCGGGAAATAGGGATCAGCCCCAGCATTTT.

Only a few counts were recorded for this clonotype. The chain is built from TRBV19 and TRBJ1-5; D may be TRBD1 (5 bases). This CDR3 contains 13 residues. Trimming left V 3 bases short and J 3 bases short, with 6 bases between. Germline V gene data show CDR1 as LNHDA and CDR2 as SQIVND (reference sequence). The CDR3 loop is CASSIGANQPQHF. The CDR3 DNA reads TGTGCCAGTAGTATCGGGGCCAATCAGCCCCAGCATTTT. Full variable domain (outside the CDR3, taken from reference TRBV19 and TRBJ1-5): DGGITQSPKYLFRKEGQNVTLSCEQNLNHDAMYWYRQDPGQGLRLIYYSQIVNDFQKGDIAEGYSVSREKKESFPLTVTSAQKNPTAFYLCASSIGANQPQHFGDGTRLSIL.

The CDR3 bases are TGTGCCAGCAGCCACACACAGGAACTAGGTACTGAAGCTTTCTTT. This gives the protein CASSHTQELGTEAFF. The chain combines TRBV11-2 with TRBJ1-1; tentative D call: TRBD1 (5 bases). Germline loops: CDR1 SGHAT, CDR2 FQNNGV. V shed 5 bases and J shed 5 bases, with 18 bases lying between them. This CDR3 has 15 residues. The full variable domain, with the rest looked up from reference TRBV11-2 and TRBJ1-1, is EAGVAQSPRYKIIEKRQSVAFWCNPISGHATLYWYQQILGQGPKLLIQFQNNGVVDDSQLPKDRFSAERLKGVDSTLKIQPAKLEDSAVYLCASSHTQELGTEAFFGQGTRLTVV.

The CDR3: CSVRGRRAGNTIYF. The CDR3 DNA sequence: TGCAGCGTTAGGGGTAGGAGGGCGGGAAACACCATATATTTT. The chain recombines TRBV29-1 with TRBJ1-3, with D perhaps TRBD1 (5 bases). The CDR3 has 14 residues. Trimming left V 5 bases short and J 4 bases short, with 15 bases between. The germline V gene has CDR1 SQVTM and CDR2 ANQGSEA.

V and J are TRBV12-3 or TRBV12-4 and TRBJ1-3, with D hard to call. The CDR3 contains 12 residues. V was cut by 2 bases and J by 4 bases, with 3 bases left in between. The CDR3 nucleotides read TGTGCCAGCAGTTTAAAGGGAAACACCATATATTTT. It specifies CASSLKGNTIYF.

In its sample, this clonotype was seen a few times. The CDR3 reads CSARVSAYGYTF. The CDR3 bases are TGCAGTGCTAGGGTCTCAGCCTATGGCTACACCTTC. The chain is built from TRBV20-1 and TRBJ1-2; D is unresolved. This CDR3 region has 12 residues. V was pared by 3 bases and J by 4 bases, with 9 bases between. Germline values: CDR1 DFQATT, CDR2 SNEGSKA (reference sequence).

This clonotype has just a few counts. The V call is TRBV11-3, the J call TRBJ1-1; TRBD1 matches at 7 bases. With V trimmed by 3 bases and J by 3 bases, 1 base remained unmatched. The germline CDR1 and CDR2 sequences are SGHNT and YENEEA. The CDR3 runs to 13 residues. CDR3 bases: TGTGCCAGCAGCTTGGGACAGCACACTGAAGCTTTCTTT. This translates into CASSLGQHTEAFF.

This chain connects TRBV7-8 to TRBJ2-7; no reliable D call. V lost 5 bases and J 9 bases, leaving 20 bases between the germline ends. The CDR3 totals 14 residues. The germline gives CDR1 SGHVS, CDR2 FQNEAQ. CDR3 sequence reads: CASSRGRTYEAQYF. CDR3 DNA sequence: TGTGCCAGCAGCCGCGGACGGACCTACGAGGCGCAGTACTTC.

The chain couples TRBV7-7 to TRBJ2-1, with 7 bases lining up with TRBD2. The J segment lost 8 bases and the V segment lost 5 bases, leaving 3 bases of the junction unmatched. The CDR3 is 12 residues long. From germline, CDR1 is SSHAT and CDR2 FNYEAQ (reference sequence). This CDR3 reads CASSPGGYEQFF. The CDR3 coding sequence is TGTGCCAGCAGCCCCGGGGGGTATGAGCAGTTCTTC.

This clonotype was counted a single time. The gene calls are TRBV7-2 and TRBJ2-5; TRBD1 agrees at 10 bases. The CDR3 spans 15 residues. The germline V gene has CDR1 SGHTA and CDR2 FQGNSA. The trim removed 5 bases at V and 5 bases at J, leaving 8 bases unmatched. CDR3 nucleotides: TGTGCCAGCAGCCGGGACTGGACAGGGGGGGAGACCCAGTACTTC. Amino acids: CASSRDWTGGETQYF.

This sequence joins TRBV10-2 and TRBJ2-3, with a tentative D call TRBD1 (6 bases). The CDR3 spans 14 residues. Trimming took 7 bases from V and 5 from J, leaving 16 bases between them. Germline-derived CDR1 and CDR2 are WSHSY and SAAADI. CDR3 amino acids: CASTDQGLGDTQYF. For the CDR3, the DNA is TGCGCCAGCACCGATCAGGGGTTAGGAGATACGCAGTATTTT.

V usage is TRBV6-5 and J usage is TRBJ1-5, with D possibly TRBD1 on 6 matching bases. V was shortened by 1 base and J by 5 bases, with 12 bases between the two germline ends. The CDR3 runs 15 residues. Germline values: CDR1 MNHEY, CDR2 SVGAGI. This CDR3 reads CASSYYPQGHQPQHF. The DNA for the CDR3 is TGTGCCAGCAGTTACTACCCCCAGGGGCATCAGCCCCAGCATTTT.

This chain's CDR3 is CSARGWPGATEAFF. CDR3 nucleotide sequence: TGCAGTGCTAGAGGTTGGCCCGGGGCCACTGAAGCTTTCTTT. The chain uses TRBV20-1 and TRBJ1-1, with D perhaps matching TRBD1 (5 bases). From germline, CDR1 is DFQATT and CDR2 SNEGSKA (reference sequence). The ends were cut back, 1 base at V and 4 bases at J, with 13 bases in the middle. There are 14 residues in the CDR3.

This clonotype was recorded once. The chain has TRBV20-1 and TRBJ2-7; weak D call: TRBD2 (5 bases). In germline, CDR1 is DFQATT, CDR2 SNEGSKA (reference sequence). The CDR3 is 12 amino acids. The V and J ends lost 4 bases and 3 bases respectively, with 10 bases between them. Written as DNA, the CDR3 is TGCAGTGCTATTGGAGACTACTACGAGCAGTACTTC. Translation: CSAIGDYYEQYF.

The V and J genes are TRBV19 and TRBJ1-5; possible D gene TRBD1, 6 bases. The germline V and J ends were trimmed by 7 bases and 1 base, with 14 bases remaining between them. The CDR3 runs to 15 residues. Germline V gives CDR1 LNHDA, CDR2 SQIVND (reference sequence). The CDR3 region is CASKRTAGSNQPQHF. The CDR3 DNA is TGTGCCAGTAAACGGACAGCAGGGAGCAATCAGCCCCAGCATTTT.